Detailed here is one T cell receptor beta chain. The data stem from a study of beta chain features in type 1 diabetes. J lost 6 bases, V lost 3 bases, and 6 bases had no gene match. Germline V gene sequence: CDR1 LNHNV, CDR2 YYDKDF (reference sequence). This CDR3 contains 15 residues. Sorted CD4+ subsets: naive, central memory, regulatory, stem cell-like memory (CD45RO/CCR7/CD25/CD127/CD95/CD27 panel). The authors obtained over 98% purity in all sorted populations. Expressed TCRB transcripts got sequenced, as all isolated RNA was reverse transcribed. About 3.57 million reads, on average, came from each naive, central memory and regulatory T cell sample. Produced via immunoSEQ multiplex PCR; TCRdb's table is partial and in-frame only. The sample lists hundreds of thousands of clones; 8% to 13% were seen once.

The sample was naive CD4+ T cells from blood. The source is a woman in her 30s in good health. This chain joins TRBV15 and TRBJ1-5; 9 bases fit TRBD1. The CDR3 protein is CATSRPTGGSQPQHF. The DNA for the CDR3 is TGTGCCACCAGCAGGCCGACAGGGGGTAGTCAGCCCCAGCATTTT.